A single sample gave rise to the 2 T cell receptor beta chains below, sequenced in a study of Graves' ophthalmopathy and Graves' hyperthyroidism. Amplifying from RNA transcripts, the study obtained TCR beta CDR3 regions. In the first round, RT-PCR was carried out with HTBI primers, and a multiplex PCR formed the second round. Via MiXCR, TCRdb re-called the multiplex PCR reads, giving one row per CDR3 protein. The data hold 230,000 or so distinct CDR3 sequences, with about 46% observed a single time. The material sequenced was peripheral blood. The receptor source for this set is an adult man with Graves' ophthalmopathy.

This chain links TRBV29-1 with TRBJ2-5; 12 bases agree with TRBD2. Germline-derived CDR1 and CDR2 are SQVTM and ANQGSEA. The CDR3 sequence is 15 residues long. The V gene end was trimmed by 4 bases and the J gene end by 11 bases; junction bases not matched to a gene: 14. The chain's CDR3 is CSVVASGGAADTQYF. The CDR3 region has the DNA TGCAGCGTTGTGGCTAGCGGGGGGGCCGCAGATACGCAGTACTTC.

The chain uses TRBV5-4 and TRBJ2-5; D uncertain. Germline V gene sequence: CDR1 SGHNT, CDR2 YYREEE (reference sequence). This CDR3 is built from 14 residues. Trimming removed 4 bases from V and 0 bases from J, with 10 bases in between. The CDR3 DNA is TGTGCCAGCAGCCCACGCCGTGACCAAGAGACCCAGTACTTC. It encodes CASSPRRDQETQYF.